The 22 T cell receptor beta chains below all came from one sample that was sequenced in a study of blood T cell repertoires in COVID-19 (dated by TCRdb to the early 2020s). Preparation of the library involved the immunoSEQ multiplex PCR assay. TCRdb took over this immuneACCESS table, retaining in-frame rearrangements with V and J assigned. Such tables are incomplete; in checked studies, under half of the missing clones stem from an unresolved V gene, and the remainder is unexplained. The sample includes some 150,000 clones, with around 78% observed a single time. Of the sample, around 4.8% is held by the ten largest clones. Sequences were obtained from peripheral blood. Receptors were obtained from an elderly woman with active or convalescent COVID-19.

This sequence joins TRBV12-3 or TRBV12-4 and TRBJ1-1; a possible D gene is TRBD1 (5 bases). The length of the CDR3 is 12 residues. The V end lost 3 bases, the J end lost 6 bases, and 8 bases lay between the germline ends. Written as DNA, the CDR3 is TGTGCCAGCAGTTTTTGGGGCGCTGAAGCTTTCTTT. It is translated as CASSFWGAEAFF.

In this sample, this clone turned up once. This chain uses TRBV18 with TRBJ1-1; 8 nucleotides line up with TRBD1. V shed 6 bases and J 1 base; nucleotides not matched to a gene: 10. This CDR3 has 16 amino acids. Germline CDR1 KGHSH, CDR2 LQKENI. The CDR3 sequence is CASSLMGGQENTEAFF. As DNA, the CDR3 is TGTGCCAGCTCGCTTATGGGGGGACAGGAGAACACTGAAGCTTTCTTT.

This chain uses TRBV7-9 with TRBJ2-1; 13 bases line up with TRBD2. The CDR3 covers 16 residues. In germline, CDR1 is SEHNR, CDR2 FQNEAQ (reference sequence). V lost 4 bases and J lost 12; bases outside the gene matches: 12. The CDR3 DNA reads TGTGCCAGCAGCTCCCCACTAGCGGGGGGGCCGGTTGGGCAGTTCTTC. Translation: CASSSPLAGGPVGQFF.

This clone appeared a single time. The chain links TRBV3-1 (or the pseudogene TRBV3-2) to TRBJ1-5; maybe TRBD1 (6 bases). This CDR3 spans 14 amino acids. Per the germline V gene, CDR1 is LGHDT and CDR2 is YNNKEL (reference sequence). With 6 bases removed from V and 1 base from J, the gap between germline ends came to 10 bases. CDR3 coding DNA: TGTGCCAGCAGTCCAGGGGTAAGCAATCAGCCCCAGCATTTT. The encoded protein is CASSPGVSNQPQHF.

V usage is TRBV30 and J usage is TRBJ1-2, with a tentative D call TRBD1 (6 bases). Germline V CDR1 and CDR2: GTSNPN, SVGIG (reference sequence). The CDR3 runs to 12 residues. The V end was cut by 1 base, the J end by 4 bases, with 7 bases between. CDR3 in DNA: TGTGCCTGGAGTGGAGGGGGCTATGGCTACACCTTC. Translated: CAWSGGGYGYTF.

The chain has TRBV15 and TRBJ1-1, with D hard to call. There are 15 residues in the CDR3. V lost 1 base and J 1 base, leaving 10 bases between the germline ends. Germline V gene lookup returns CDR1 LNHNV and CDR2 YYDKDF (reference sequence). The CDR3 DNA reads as TGTGCCACCAGCAGAGTCGCCACATCGAACACTGAAGCTTTCTTT. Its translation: CATSRVATSNTEAFF.

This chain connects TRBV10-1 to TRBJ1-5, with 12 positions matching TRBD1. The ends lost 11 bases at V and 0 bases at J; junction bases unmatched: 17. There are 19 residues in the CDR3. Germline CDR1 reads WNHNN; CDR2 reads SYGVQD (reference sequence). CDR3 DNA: TGCGCCTTACCCACTTCGGGACAGGGGGCAACCTATAGCAATCAGCCCCAGCATTTT. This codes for CALPTSGQGATYSNQPQHF.

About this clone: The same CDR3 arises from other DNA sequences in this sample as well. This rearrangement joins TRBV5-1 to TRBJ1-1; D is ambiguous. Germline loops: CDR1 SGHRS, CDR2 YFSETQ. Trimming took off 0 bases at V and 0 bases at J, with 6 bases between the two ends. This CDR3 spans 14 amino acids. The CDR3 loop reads CASSLALLNTEAFF. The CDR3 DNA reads TGCGCCAGCAGCTTGGCCCTCTTGAACACTGAAGCTTTCTTT.

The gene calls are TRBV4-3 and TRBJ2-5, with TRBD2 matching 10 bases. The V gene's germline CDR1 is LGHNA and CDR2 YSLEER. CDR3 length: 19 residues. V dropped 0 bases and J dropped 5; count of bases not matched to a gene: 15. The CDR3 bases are TGCGCCAGCAGCCAAGATAGGTCCAGCGGGGGGGTTTTTGCGGAGACCCAGTACTTC. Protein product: CASSQDRSSGGVFAETQYF.

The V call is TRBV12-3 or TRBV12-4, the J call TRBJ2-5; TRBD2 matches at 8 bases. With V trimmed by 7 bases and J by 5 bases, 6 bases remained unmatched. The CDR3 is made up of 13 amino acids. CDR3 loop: CASKAGGDETQYF. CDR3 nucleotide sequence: TGTGCCAGCAAGGCGGGGGGAGACGAGACCCAGTACTTC.

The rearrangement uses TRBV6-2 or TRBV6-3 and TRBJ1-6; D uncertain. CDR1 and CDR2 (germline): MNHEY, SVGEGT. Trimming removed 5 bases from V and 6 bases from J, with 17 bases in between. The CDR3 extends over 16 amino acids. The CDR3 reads CASSGGWDSRNSPLHF. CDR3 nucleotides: TGTGCCAGCAGTGGAGGTTGGGATTCGCGTAATTCACCCCTCCACTTT.

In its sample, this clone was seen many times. CDR3 sequence (DNA): TGTGCCAGCAACTATGACAGATACAATGAGCAGTTCTTC. This encodes CASNYDRYNEQFF. The chain combines TRBV12-3 or TRBV12-4 with TRBJ2-1; TRBD1 is a possible D gene (5 bases). CDR3 length: 13 amino acids. The V end was cut by 7 bases, the J end by 4 bases, with 11 bases between.

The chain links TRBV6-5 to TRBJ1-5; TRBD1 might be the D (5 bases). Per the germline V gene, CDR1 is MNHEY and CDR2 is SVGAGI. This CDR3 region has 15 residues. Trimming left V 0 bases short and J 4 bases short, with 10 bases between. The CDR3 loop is CASSYSASGNQPQHF. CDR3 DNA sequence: TGTGCCAGCAGTTACTCGGCCTCAGGGAATCAGCCCCAGCATTTT.

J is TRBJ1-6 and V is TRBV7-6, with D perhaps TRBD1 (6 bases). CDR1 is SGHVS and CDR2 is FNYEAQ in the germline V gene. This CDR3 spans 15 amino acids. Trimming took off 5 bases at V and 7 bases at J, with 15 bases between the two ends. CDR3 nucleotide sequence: TGTGCCAGCAGCATACGTCCAGGGGACAATTCACCCCTCCACTTT. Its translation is CASSIRPGDNSPLHF.

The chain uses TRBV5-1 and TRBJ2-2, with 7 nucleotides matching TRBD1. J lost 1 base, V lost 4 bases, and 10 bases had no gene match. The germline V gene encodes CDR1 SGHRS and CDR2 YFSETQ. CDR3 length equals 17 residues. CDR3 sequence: CASSQGTVTLNTGELFF. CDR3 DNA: TGCGCCAGCAGCCAGGGGACAGTAACTTTGAACACCGGGGAGCTGTTTTTT.

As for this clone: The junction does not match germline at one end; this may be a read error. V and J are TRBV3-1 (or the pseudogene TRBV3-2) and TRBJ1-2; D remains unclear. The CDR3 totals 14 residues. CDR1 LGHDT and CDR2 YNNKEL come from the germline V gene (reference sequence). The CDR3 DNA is TGTGCCAGCGGCCAGAGAAGGTCGGGCTATGGCTACACCTTC. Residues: CASGQRRSGYGYTF.

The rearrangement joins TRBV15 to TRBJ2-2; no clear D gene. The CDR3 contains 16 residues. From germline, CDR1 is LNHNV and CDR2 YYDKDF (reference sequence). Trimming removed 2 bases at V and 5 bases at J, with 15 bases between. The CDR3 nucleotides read TGTGCCACCAGCAGATTCGTGGCAGGCAGGACCGGGGAGCTGTTTTTT. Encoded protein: CATSRFVAGRTGELFF.

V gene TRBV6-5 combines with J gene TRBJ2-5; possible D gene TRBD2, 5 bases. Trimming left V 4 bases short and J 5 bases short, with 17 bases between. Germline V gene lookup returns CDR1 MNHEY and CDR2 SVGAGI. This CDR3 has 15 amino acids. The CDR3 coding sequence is TGTGCCAGCAGTTTCGGGAATCGGGTTCCGGAGACCCAGTACTTC. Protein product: CASSFGNRVPETQYF.

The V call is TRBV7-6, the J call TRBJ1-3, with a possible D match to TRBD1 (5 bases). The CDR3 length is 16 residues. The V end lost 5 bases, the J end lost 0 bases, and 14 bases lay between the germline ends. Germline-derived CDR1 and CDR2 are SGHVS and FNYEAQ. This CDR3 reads CASSRQSHFSGNTIYF. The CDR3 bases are TGTGCCAGCAGCCGACAGAGTCATTTCTCTGGAAACACCATATATTTT.

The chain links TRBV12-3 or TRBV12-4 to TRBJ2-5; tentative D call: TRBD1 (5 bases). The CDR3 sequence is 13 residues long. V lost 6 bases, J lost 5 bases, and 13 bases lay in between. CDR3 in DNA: TGTGCCAGCAGCAGCAGGGCCAGGGAGACCCAGTACTTC. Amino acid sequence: CASSSRARETQYF.

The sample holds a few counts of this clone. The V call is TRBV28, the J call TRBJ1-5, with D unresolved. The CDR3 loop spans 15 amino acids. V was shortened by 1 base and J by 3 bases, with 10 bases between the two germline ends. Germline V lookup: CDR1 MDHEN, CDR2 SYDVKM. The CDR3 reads CASSLSGGYNQPQHF. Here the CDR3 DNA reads TGTGCCAGCAGTTTATCGGGCGGGTACAATCAGCCCCAGCATTTT. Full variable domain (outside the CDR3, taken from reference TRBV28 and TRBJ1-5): DVKVTQSSRYLVKRTGEKVFLECVQDMDHENMFWYRQDPGLGLRLIYFSYDVKMKEKGDIPEGYSVSREKKERFSLILESASTNQTSMYLCASSLSGGYNQPQHFGDGTRLSIL.

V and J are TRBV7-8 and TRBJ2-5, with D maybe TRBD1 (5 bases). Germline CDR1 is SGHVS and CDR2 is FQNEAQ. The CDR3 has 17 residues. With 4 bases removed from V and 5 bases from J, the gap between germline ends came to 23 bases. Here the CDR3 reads CASSSARAPFIEETQYF. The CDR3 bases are TGTGCCAGCAGCTCCGCCAGGGCCCCTTTTATCGAGGAGACCCAGTACTTC.